A single sample is the source of the 7 T cell receptor beta chains below, sequenced in a study of technical replicates of blood from several donors. Data came from immunoSEQ multiplex PCR; TCRdb stores just in-frame clones and leaves some out. The table records some 70,000 clones, roughly 93% of them present only once. Sequencing input: T cells isolated from PBMCs. The receptors derive from a human donor in good health.

Here the CDR3 reads CASSSLGSGSYADTQYF. The CDR3 bases are TGTGCCAGCAGCTCCTTAGGTAGCGGGAGCTACGCAGATACGCAGTATTTT. The chain uses TRBV2 and TRBJ2-3, with 9 bases identical to TRBD2. J gave up 4 bases and V 6 bases, and 14 bases lay outside the gene matches. The CDR3 extends over 17 amino acids. Germline loops: CDR1 SNHLY, CDR2 FYNNEI.

J is TRBJ2-2 and V is TRBV27, with 7 bases aligning to TRBD2. This CDR3 is built from 15 residues. Germline loops: CDR1 MNHEY, CDR2 SMNVEV (reference sequence). Losses at the gene ends were 5 bases for V and 6 bases for J; bases not matched to a gene: 9. CDR3 loop: CASSRLAGFSGELFF. The CDR3 nucleotides read TGTGCCAGCAGTAGGTTAGCGGGCTTTTCCGGGGAGCTGTTTTTT.

This chain connects TRBV7-2 to TRBJ1-1, with D perhaps TRBD1 (5 bases). The V end lost 1 base, the J end lost 3 bases, and 15 bases lay between the germline ends. The CDR3 runs to 16 residues. The germline V gene encodes CDR1 SGHTA and CDR2 FQGNSA. The CDR3 coding sequence is TGTGCCAGCAGCTTAGGGTTAGTCGGGGGGTACACTGAAGCTTTCTTT. Amino acid sequence: CASSLGLVGGYTEAFF. Complete variable domain (other parts from reference TRBV7-2 and TRBJ1-1): GAGVSQSPSNKVTEKGKDVELRCDPISGHTALYWYRQSLGQGLEFLIYFQGNSAPDKSGLPSDRFSAERTGGSVSTLTIQRTQQEDSAVYLCASSLGLVGGYTEAFFGQGTRLTVV.

The chain recombines TRBV7-2 with TRBJ1-2; the D gene is possibly TRBD1 (5 bases). Germline CDR1 is SGHTA and CDR2 is FQGNSA. This CDR3 comprises 15 residues. With 1 base removed from V and 4 bases from J, the gap between germline ends came to 13 bases. CDR3 coding DNA: TGTGCCAGCAGCTTAGGGGGGGAAGTAGGCTATGGCTACACCTTC. Its translation: CASSLGGEVGYGYTF.

The chain recombines TRBV5-5 with TRBJ2-5; 9 nucleotides line up with TRBD1. Gene TRBJ2-7 matches the end of the DNA better, so the J call may be wrong. In germline, CDR1 is SGHKS, CDR2 YYEKEE (reference sequence). The CDR3 is 15 residues long. CDR3 in amino acids: CASSSQGARVYEQYF. The CDR3, as DNA: TGTGCCAGCAGCTCACAGGGGGCCCGAGTCTACGAGCAGTACTTC.

J is TRBJ2-2 and V is TRBV19; D is uncertain. CDR1 and CDR2 from the germline V gene are LNHDA and SQIVND (reference sequence). The CDR3 totals 15 residues. V gave up 3 bases and J gave up 2 bases, with 10 bases separating them. CDR3 nucleotides: TGTGCCAGTAGTATTAAGACATTAAACACCGGGGAGCTGTTTTTT. This codes for CASSIKTLNTGELFF.

CDR3 coding DNA: TGTGCCAGCAGCCCGCGGACAGGTGCCTACGAGCAGTACTTC. Translated, it gives CASSPRTGAYEQYF. This chain joins TRBV7-9 and TRBJ2-7, with 7 nucleotides matching TRBD1. CDR1 is SEHNR, CDR2 FQNEAQ, per germline (reference sequence). This CDR3 contains 14 residues. The ends lost 5 bases at V and 2 bases at J; junction bases unmatched: 6.